This TCR beta chain stems from a study of T-cell memory formation after mild COVID-19. Only one count was recorded for this clonotype. Its antigen is as yet unknown. V lost 3 bases and J lost 0, with 9 bases in between. The V gene's germline CDR1 is SEHNR and CDR2 FQNEAQ (reference sequence). The CDR3 loop spans 16 amino acids. Broader study findings: For contracting clones, CD4+ ones sat mainly in CM and EM, CD8+ in EMRA.

cDNA libraries for TCR alpha and TCR beta, carrying sample barcodes and UMIs, came from 5'RACE with constant-segment primers. TCRdb ran MiXCR on the 5' RACE reads and lists one entry per CDR3 protein. The sample yields hundreds of thousands of distinct CDR3 sequences, about an eighth seen once. Sequencing used PBMCs or a T cell subset sorted from them (not recorded which). The chain joins TRBV7-9 to TRBJ2-6, with D hard to call. The sequence was obtained from a man between 18 and 35 years old who had mild COVID-19 (a few samples of this study predate the infection). Cell type and time point are not known. The CDR3 nucleotides read TGTGCCAGCAGCTTTTCGGGTTCCTCTGGGGCCAACGTCCTGACTTTC. It is translated as CASSFSGSSGANVLTF.